This is a list of T cell receptor beta chains from one sample in a study of shared clonotypes between healthy human individuals. Using immunoSEQ multiplex PCR, the repertoire was profiled, and TCRdb retains in-frame clones only, with some absent. The sample includes around 2.1 million clones, approximately 95% seen only once; the top ten take less than 0.15%. Sequencing was performed on naive CD4+ T cells sorted from blood. Receptors originate from a young man in good health. CDR3s include the opening cysteine and the closing phenylalanine or tryptophan. D genes are given only for firm matches. Clone size is shown for a subset of rows, as once, few, many or a class of expanded clone.

>once|TRBV6-4|NA|TRBJ1-2
CASRQGQASVGGYTF
TGTGCCAGCCGCCAGGGGCAGGCCTCAGTGGGCGGCTACACCTTC
>NA|TRBV6-1|TRBD1|TRBJ1-1
CASSEGYGGTVIKNTEAFF
TGTGCCAGCAGTGAAGGTTATGGGGGGACAGTGATCAAAAACACTGAAGCTTTCTTT
>NA|TRBV7-2|NA|TRBJ2-2
CASSLRQATTGELFF
TGTGCCAGCAGCTTAAGACAGGCAACCACCGGGGAGCTGTTTTTT
>NA|TRBV5-4|NA|TRBJ2-5
CASSAVAWGGGETQYF
TGTGCCAGCAGCGCCGTCGCGTGGGGGGGCGGAGAGACCCAGTACTTC
>few|TRBV30|TRBD1|TRBJ1-2
CAFNRDSLSYGYTF
TGTGCCTTCAACCGGGACAGTCTTTCATATGGCTACACCTTC
>NA|TRBV4-1|TRBD2|TRBJ2-7
CASSHGLLAGGSYEQYF
TGCGCCAGCAGCCATGGCCTACTAGCGGGTGGCTCCTACGAGCAGTACTTC
>NA|TRBV30|NA|TRBJ1-5
CASQGGGQPQHF
TGTGCCTCTCAGGGAGGAGGTCAGCCCCAGCATTTT
>once|TRBV11-2|NA|TRBJ2-7
CASSLAGETYEQYF
TGTGCCAGCAGCTTAGCGGGAGAGACCTACGAGCAGTACTTC
>NA|TRBV28|NA|TRBJ2-2
CASSRGQMNTGELFF
TGTGCCAGCAGCCGTGGACAGATGAACACCGGGGAGCTGTTTTTT
>NA|TRBV7-7|NA|TRBJ2-1
CASSVDRFNEQFF
TGTGCTAGCAGCGTAGACAGGTTCAATGAGCAGTTCTTC
>NA|TRBV28|NA|TRBJ1-6
CASSPRQAYNSPLHF
TGTGCCAGCAGTCCGCGACAGGCGTATAATTCACCCCTCCACTTT
>NA|TRBV7-8|TRBD2|TRBJ2-3
CASSPGLAPDTQYF
TGTGCCAGCAGCCCCGGACTAGCCCCAGATACGCAGTATTTT
>NA|TRBV15|NA|TRBJ1-2
CATSRDSGGDYGYTF
TGTGCCACCAGCAGAGATTCTGGGGGGGACTATGGCTACACCTTC
>NA|TRBV28|NA|TRBJ1-1
CASSIPLTGGTEAFF
TGTGCCAGCAGTATTCCATTAACCGGGGGGACTGAAGCTTTCTTT
>NA|TRBV30|NA|TRBJ1-1
CAWSGVGTEAFF
TGTGCCTGGAGCGGTGTAGGCACTGAAGCTTTCTTT
>NA|TRBV5-1|NA|TRBJ1-1
CASSPGTPNTEAFF
TGCGCCAGCAGCCCCGGGACACCGAACACTGAAGCTTTCTTT
>NA|TRBV2|TRBD2|TRBJ2-2
CASKREEVDTGELFF
TGTGCCAGCAAGCGGGAGGAGGTTGACACCGGGGAGCTGTTTTTT
>NA|TRBV5-1|TRBD1|TRBJ2-7
CASFGTGGHEQYF
TGCGCCAGTTTCGGGACAGGGGGCCACGAGCAGTACTTC
>NA|TRBV6-6|NA|TRBJ1-4
CASRAGGAGEKLFF
TGTGCCAGCAGGGCTGGGGGGGCCGGTGAAAAACTGTTTTTT
>NA|TRBV11-2|TRBD1|TRBJ1-5
CASSEGGAQPQHF
TGTGCCAGCAGTGAAGGGGGCGCGCAGCCCCAGCATTTT
>NA|TRBV6-6|NA|TRBJ1-5
CASSGVTQHF
TGTGCCAGCTCGGGCGTGACCCAGCATTTT
>NA|TRBV7-2|TRBD2|TRBJ2-5
CASSLPGLAGGYQETQYF
TGTGCCAGCAGCCTTCCGGGACTAGCGGGAGGCTACCAAGAGACCCAGTACTTC
>NA|TRBV5-1|TRBD2|TRBJ2-1
CASSRIAGSIGDEQFF
TGCGCCAGCAGCAGAATAGCGGGAAGCATTGGGGATGAGCAGTTCTTC
>NA|TRBV7-6|NA|TRBJ1-6
CASSSGGGNSPLHF
TGTGCCAGCAGCTCTGGTGGAGGTAATTCACCCCTCCACTTT
>once|TRBV5-1|TRBD2|TRBJ2-5
CASSLGVSGGISGETQYF
TGCGCCAGCAGCTTGGGCGTTAGCGGGGGAATTTCGGGTGAGACCCAGTACTTC
>once|TRBV29-1|TRBD1|TRBJ2-3
CSVEDPGRGRDTQYF
TGCAGCGTTGAAGATCCCGGCAGGGGGCGGGATACGCAGTATTTT
>NA|TRBV18|NA|TRBJ2-7
CASSPRNEQYF
TGTGCCAGCTCACCTCGAAACGAGCAGTACTTC
>few|TRBV19|TRBD1|TRBJ1-3
CASSGQGEGGNTIYF
TGTGCCAGTAGCGGACAGGGTGAGGGTGGAAACACCATATATTTT
>once|TRBV5-4|NA|TRBJ2-2
CASSRRDTGELFF
TGTGCCAGCAGCAGGAGGGACACCGGGGAGCTGTTTTTT
>NA|TRBV5-1|NA|TRBJ1-1
CASSLQGNTEAFF
TGCGCCAGCAGCTTACAGGGTAACACTGAAGCTTTCTTT
>NA|TRBV11-3|NA|TRBJ2-1
CASHLTGRTYNEQFF
TGTGCCAGCCACCTGACAGGTAGAACCTACAATGAGCAGTTCTTC
>NA|TRBV19|TRBD1|TRBJ1-2
CASSIALRTGNYGYTF
TGTGCCAGTAGTATCGCGCTTAGGACAGGAAACTATGGCTACACCTTC
>NA|TRBV19|NA|TRBJ1-3
CASTGRYSGNTIYF
TGTGCCAGTACGGGACGCTACTCTGGAAACACCATATATTTT
>NA|TRBV6-5|TRBD1|TRBJ2-3
CASRSTGGASDTQYF
TGTGCCAGCAGATCCACAGGGGGCGCCTCAGATACGCAGTATTTT
>NA|TRBV25-1|NA|TRBJ1-3
CASSAWSSGNTIYF
TGTGCCAGCAGTGCATGGAGCTCTGGAAACACCATATATTTT
>NA|TRBV7-8|TRBD1|TRBJ1-6
CASSDLDRPLNSPLHF
TGTGCCAGCAGCGATTTGGACAGGCCCCTTAATTCACCCCTCCACTTT
>NA|TRBV5-1|NA|TRBJ2-5
CASSFGTQETQYF
TGCGCCAGCAGCTTCGGGACCCAAGAGACCCAGTACTTC
>NA|TRBV10-2|NA|TRBJ2-7
CASSELYGNEQYF
TGCGCCAGCAGTGAGCTTTATGGGAACGAGCAGTACTTC
>NA|TRBV19|NA|TRBJ1-2
CASSIDPRIYGYTF
TGTGCCAGTAGTATAGATCCCAGGATCTATGGCTACACCTTC
>NA|TRBV10-3|NA|TRBJ1-6
CAISEPQDNSPLHF
TGTGCCATCAGTGAACCGCAGGATAATTCACCCCTCCACTTT
>NA|TRBV10-3|NA|TRBJ2-4
CAISENTLINKNIQYF
TGTGCCATCAGTGAGAACACCCTAATTAACAAAAACATTCAGTACTTC
>NA|TRBV6-6|TRBD2|TRBJ2-1
CASSFSSGSYEQFF
TGTGCCAGCAGTTTCTCCAGCGGGAGCTATGAGCAGTTCTTC